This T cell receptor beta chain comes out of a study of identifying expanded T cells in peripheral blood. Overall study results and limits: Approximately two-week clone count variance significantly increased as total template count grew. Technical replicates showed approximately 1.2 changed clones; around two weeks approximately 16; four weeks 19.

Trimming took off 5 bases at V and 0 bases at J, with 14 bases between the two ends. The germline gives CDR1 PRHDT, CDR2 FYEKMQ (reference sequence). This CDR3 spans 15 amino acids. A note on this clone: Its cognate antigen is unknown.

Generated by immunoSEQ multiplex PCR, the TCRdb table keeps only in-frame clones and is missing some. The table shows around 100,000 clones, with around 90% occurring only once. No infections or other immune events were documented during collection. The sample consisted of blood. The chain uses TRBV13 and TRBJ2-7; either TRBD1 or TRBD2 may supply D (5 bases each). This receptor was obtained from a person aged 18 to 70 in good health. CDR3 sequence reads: CASSPGTPSSYEQYF. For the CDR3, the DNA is TGTGCCAGCAGCCCCGGGACCCCCAGCTCCTACGAGCAGTACTTC. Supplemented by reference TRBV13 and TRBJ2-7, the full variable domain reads AAGVIQSPRHLIKEKRETATLKCYPIPRHDTVYWYQQGPGQDPQFLISFYEKMQSDKGSIPDRFSAQQFSDYHSELNMSSLELGDSALYFCASSPGTPSSYEQYFGPGTRLTVT.